The sequence of this TCR beta chain was determined in a study of Tregs in tolerant kidney transplant recipients. Findings and limits, study-wide: Tregs expanded with activated donor B cells seemed most donor-specific.

Recipients received nonmyeloablative bone marrow transplants from related graft donors, with transient mixed chimerism. This clone has more than one count but fewer than ten. Its matching antigen is unknown. Per germline, CDR1 LNHDA and CDR2 SQIVND (reference sequence). Deletions cut 5 bases from V and 6 bases from J, with 10 bases between. This CDR3 is 12 amino acids long. Profiling relied on immunoSEQ multiplex PCR, and the TCRdb table lists in-frame clones only, not all of them. The sample consists of roughly 54,000 clones, about 92% of them appearing once. V and J are TRBV19 and TRBJ1-2; D remains ambiguous. This TCR came from a human patient who received a combined kidney and bone marrow transplant. The graft donor may be the source of some T cells. The sample was CD8+ T cells from blood (PBMCs), taken 12 months after the transplant. For the CDR3, the DNA is TGTGCCAGTAGTGGGCAGATGGATGGCTACACCTTC. Translation gives CASSGQMDGYTF. The variable domain in full, completed from reference TRBV19 and TRBJ1-2, reads DGGITQSPKYLFRKEGQNVTLSCEQNLNHDAMYWYRQDPGQGLRLIYYSQIVNDFQKGDIAEGYSVSREKKESFPLTVTSAQKNPTAFYLCASSGQMDGYTFGSGTRLTVV.